This T cell receptor (beta chain) was identified in a study of PD-1 blockade in classical Hodgkin lymphoma. The study's findings and limits: Complete responders showed a baseline diversity that resembled the diversity of newly diagnosed patients. As was reported, newly diagnosed patients showed lower baseline TCR diversity than healthy donors did. Whereas CD4+ TCR diversity had risen significantly by C4D1, CD8+ TCR diversity had not.

Time point specified: cycle 4 day 1 (C4D1), after less than 7 weeks of nivolumab. No patient escaped relapse after autologous stem cell transplantation, and brentuximab vedotin exposure varied. Classification of best responses gave complete response, partial response or progressive disease. Only in-frame clones appear in the TCRdb table, and some are missing; sequencing was by immunoSEQ multiplex PCR. Here the sample spans some 22,000 clones, 60% to 75% being singletons. Only a few counts were recorded for this clone. Its matching antigen is unknown. The CDR3 loop spans 15 amino acids. Germline trimming cut 6 bases from V and 1 base from J; bases unmatched to any gene: 2. Germline V gives CDR1 MGHDK, CDR2 SYGVNS.

The V call is TRBV25-1, the J call TRBJ2-1; 11 bases are a match to TRBD2. The sequence was obtained from a human donor with classical Hodgkin lymphoma. The sequences come from peripheral blood mononuclear cells (PBMCs), collected before the fourth cycle of nivolumab. The CDR3 reads CASRASGRSYNEQFF. The CDR3 bases are TGTGCCAGCAGAGCTAGCGGGAGGTCCTACAATGAGCAGTTCTTC.